This T cell receptor beta chain was obtained from a study of immune heterogeneity within non-small cell lung tumors. Study context: Of all tumors, a few turned out to be squamous cell carcinomas, 10 to 11 were non-squamous carcinomas and 1 was not otherwise specified. Study-level points and caveats: A moderate but significant correlation was observed between local T-cell clonality and local tumor mutational burden (R approximately 0.31).

CDR3 size: 13 residues. Trimming cost V 7 bases and J 12 bases; bases outside gene matches: 13. Germline V gives CDR1 SNHLY, CDR2 FYNNEI. TCR beta CDR3 regions came from multiplex PCR with 32 forward V and 13 reverse J primers. TCRdb reanalysed the multiplex PCR reads using MiXCR and keeps one entry per CDR3 protein. The data hold several thousand distinct CDR3 sequences, with roughly 16% observed a single time. Template input was genomic DNA from bulk tumor (around 600 ng per sample). During surgery, several far-apart biopsies were obtained from every primary tumor. Undergoing curative surgery were patients whose non-small cell lung cancer was untreated and newly diagnosed. Surgery with curative intent was being performed on the donors, who were newly diagnosed non-small cell lung cancer patients. In the case of this clonotype: The antigen remains unidentified.

This chain links TRBV2 with TRBJ1-1, with 8 bases identical to TRBD1. The receptor was isolated from a man aged 50 to 59 with non-small cell lung cancer. Material for sequencing was lung tumor tissue. In DNA form, the CDR3 reads TGTGCCAGCACGTTAGGACAGGGCTTGGGGACTTTCTTT. The encoded protein is CASTLGQGLGTFF.